This record concerns one TCR beta chain sequence. Its antigen is not identified. The data belong to a study of shared clonotypes between healthy human individuals. Study-wide results and caveats: Sharing of clonotypes among donors was expected to vary with sequencing depth.

Here immunoSEQ multiplex PCR was the method, and the copy in TCRdb shows in-frame clones only, minus some. Here the sample spans about 2.4 million clones, over 85% being singletons. Trimming took 4 bases from V and 8 from J, leaving 14 bases between them. This CDR3 contains 13 residues. The germline V gene has CDR1 MGHDK and CDR2 SYGVNS. J is TRBJ1-2 and V is TRBV25-1; tentatively, D is TRBD1 (6 bases). This clonotype was obtained from a man aged 18 to 30 in good health. What was sequenced was naive CD4+ T cells sorted from blood. Noted subset: CD45RA+ positively selected. CDR3 sequence: CASSGHQGLGYTF. The CDR3 bases are TGTGCCAGCAGTGGACACCAGGGGTTGGGCTACACCTTC.